The 32 T cell receptor beta chains below all came from one sample that was sequenced in a study of T-cell reconstitution after alpha-beta-depleted transplantation in children. Unique molecular identifiers were incorporated into the prepared TCRbeta library. TCRdb re-called the PCR reads with MiXCR, one entry per CDR3 protein. The sample shows 500,000 to 750,000 distinct CDR3 sequences, over 25% of them seen only once. This sample comprised PBMCs, obtained before TCRalphabeta/CD19-depleted stem cell transplant. Every receptor here comes from a boy under two years old with Wiskott-Aldrich syndrome, due to receive a stem cell transplant.

This chain connects TRBV12-3 or TRBV12-4 to TRBJ2-3; 7 bases line up with TRBD2. This CDR3 is 13 amino acids long. With V trimmed by 3 bases and J by 3 bases, 0 bases remained unmatched. CDR3 loop: CASSFGRTDTQYF. The CDR3 DNA reads as TGTGCCAGCAGTTTCGGGAGGACAGATACGCAGTATTTT.

This clonotype showed up many times. This chain connects TRBV20-1 to TRBJ2-3; no clear D. Trimming removed 2 bases at V and 2 bases at J, with 8 bases between. Germline V lookup: CDR1 DFQATT, CDR2 SNEGSKA (reference sequence). The CDR3 sequence is 13 residues long. DNA for the CDR3: TGCAGTGCTAGACGCGGCTCCACAGATACGCAGTATTTT. Translation gives CSARRGSTDTQYF.

The chain is built from TRBV20-1 and TRBJ2-5, with 11 bases lining up with TRBD2. Germline V gives CDR1 DFQATT, CDR2 SNEGSKA (reference sequence). This CDR3 region has 15 residues. V trimming: 4 bases; J trimming: 0 bases; junction bases outside the gene matches: 4. The CDR3: CSAILAGGYQETQYF. The CDR3 nucleotides read TGCAGTGCTATATTAGCGGGAGGGTACCAAGAGACCCAGTACTTC.

To note about this clonotype: One end of the junction does not line up with germline, which may come from a read error. This rearrangement joins TRBV11-2 to TRBJ2-2; D is possibly TRBD2 (5 bases). This CDR3 is built from 14 residues. The germline gives CDR1 SGHAT, CDR2 FQNNGV. CDR3 bases: TGTGCCAGCAGCCGGTTCTTAAACACCGGGGATCTGTTTTTT. Amino acids: CASSRFLNTGDLFF.

In this sample, this clonotype turned up a few times. The V gene is TRBV29-1, the J gene TRBJ2-2; 10 bases map to TRBD2. Trimming took 5 bases from V and 2 from J; bases not matched to a gene: 2. The CDR3 has 14 amino acids. Germline V CDR1 and CDR2: SQVTM, ANQGSEA. The CDR3 here is CSVRTSGNTGELFF. CDR3 in DNA: TGCAGCGTTCGGACTAGCGGTAACACCGGGGAGCTGTTTTTT.

The V gene is TRBV5-1, the J gene TRBJ2-7, with 8 bases fitting TRBD1. CDR1 SGHRS and CDR2 YFSETQ come from the germline V gene. CDR3 size: 15 residues. V lost 4 bases to trimming and J lost 6 bases; unmatched junction nucleotides: 12. CDR3 region: CASSTRTGTVSEQYF. The DNA for the CDR3 is TGCGCCAGCAGCACGAGGACAGGGACGGTATCCGAGCAGTACTTC.

The CDR3 reads CATGLAVGDTQYF. The CDR3 coding sequence is TGTGCCACCGGACTAGCGGTAGGAGATACGCAGTATTTT. This chain uses TRBV24-1 with TRBJ2-3; TRBD2 aligns across 10 bases. The junction had 4 bases not matched to a gene; V was cut back by 9 bases and J by 5 bases. Germline V gene data show CDR1 as KGHDR and CDR2 as SFDVKD. The CDR3 runs to 13 residues.

This clonotype turned up a few times. This rearrangement joins TRBV7-8 to TRBJ1-1, with a possible D match to TRBD1 (5 bases). Trimming left V 4 bases short and J 4 bases short, with 7 bases between. CDR3 length: 12 residues. The germline V gene encodes CDR1 SGHVS and CDR2 FQNEAQ. The CDR3 coding sequence is TGTGCCAGCAGCTATGGGGGCACTGAAGCTTTCTTT. Translated: CASSYGGTEAFF.

The CDR3 is CASSQDPVPYGYTF. CDR3 DNA: TGTGCCAGCAGCCAAGATCCCGTGCCCTATGGCTACACCTTC. The chain links TRBV14 to TRBJ1-2; D not certain. There are 14 residues in the CDR3. The V end lost 0 bases, the J end lost 4 bases, and 9 bases lay between the germline ends. From germline, CDR1 is SGHDN and CDR2 FVKESK.

This clonotype was observed a few times. The V call is TRBV10-3, the J call TRBJ2-6; no reliable D call. V gave up 0 bases and J gave up 2 bases, with 8 bases separating them. The CDR3 is 16 amino acids. Germline values: CDR1 ENHRY, CDR2 SYGVKD. Here the CDR3 reads CAISESPMTGANVLTF. CDR3 nucleotides: TGTGCCATCAGTGAGTCCCCAATGACTGGGGCCAACGTCCTGACTTTC.

In this sample, this clonotype turned up a few times. The chain links TRBV28 to TRBJ1-2, with D tentatively TRBD1 (6 bases). The V gene's germline CDR1 is MDHEN and CDR2 SYDVKM. The CDR3 is made up of 14 amino acids. With 6 bases removed from V and 2 bases from J, the gap between germline ends came to 13 bases. The CDR3 here is CASRSNGQNYGYTF. The CDR3 coding sequence is TGTGCCAGCAGATCTAACGGACAGAACTATGGCTACACCTTC.

The genes are TRBV5-1 and TRBJ2-1; the D is unclear. The CDR3 sequence is 16 residues long. Germline V gives CDR1 SGHRS, CDR2 YFSETQ. V gave up 0 bases and J gave up 0 bases, with 10 bases separating them. CDR3 protein: CASSLAVGSSYNEQFF. The DNA of the CDR3 is TGCGCCAGCAGCTTGGCCGTGGGAAGCTCCTACAATGAGCAGTTCTTC.

This chain connects TRBV27 to TRBJ2-1; possibly TRBD1 for D (7 bases). V was shortened by 4 bases and J by 7 bases, with 20 bases between the two germline ends. The CDR3 runs 16 residues. Germline lookup yields CDR1 MNHEY and CDR2 SMNVEV (reference sequence). The CDR3 sequence: CASSSVRQGRGNEQFF. CDR3 in DNA: TGTGCCAGCAGTTCCGTTCGACAGGGCCGGGGGAATGAGCAGTTCTTC.

In this sample, this clonotype turned up a few times. The chain joins TRBV5-1 to TRBJ2-1; D is ambiguous. Per germline, CDR1 SGHRS and CDR2 YFSETQ. Trimming pared 0 bases from V and 2 bases from J, leaving 15 bases between. This CDR3 is 17 amino acids long. CDR3 region: CASSLAGWPTTYNEQFF. The CDR3 nucleotides are TGCGCCAGCAGCTTGGCCGGGTGGCCCACGACCTACAATGAGCAGTTCTTC.

This clonotype was recorded a few times. J is TRBJ2-3 and V is TRBV5-1; 8 nucleotides align to TRBD1. With 4 bases clipped from V and 3 bases from J, the junction kept 10 bases outside the gene matches. The V gene's germline CDR1 is SGHRS and CDR2 YFSETQ. This CDR3 comprises 16 residues. In DNA, the CDR3 is TGCGCCAGCAGCCTACCGGGACAGGTTTGGACAGATACGCAGTATTTT. Protein sequence: CASSLPGQVWTDTQYF.

The chain carries TRBV7-3 and TRBJ2-1, with TRBD2 identical over 11 bases. CDR3 size: 15 residues. CDR1 is SGHTA and CDR2 is FQGTGA in the germline V gene. J lost 6 bases, V lost 5 bases, and 6 bases had no gene match. CDR3 sequence: CASSPLAGETNEQFF. CDR3 coding DNA: TGTGCCAGCAGCCCACTAGCGGGAGAAACCAATGAGCAGTTCTTC.

The chain recombines TRBV5-1 with TRBJ2-3; tentative D call: TRBD1 (6 bases). The ends were cut back, 4 bases at V and 3 bases at J, with 24 bases in the middle. Germline lookup yields CDR1 SGHRS and CDR2 YFSETQ. The CDR3 extends over 18 amino acids. For the CDR3, the DNA is TGCGCCAGCAGCCAAAGGACAGAAAGGCTTCTTCGGACAGATACGCAGTATTTT. Translating it yields CASSQRTERLLRTDTQYF.

The rearrangement joins TRBV3-1 to TRBJ1-4, with a weak D call TRBD1 (5 bases). This CDR3 comprises 15 residues. CDR1 LGHDT and CDR2 YNNKEL come from the germline V gene (reference sequence). V was pared by 1 base and J by 7 bases, with 13 bases between. The CDR3 reads CASSQVAGGAEKLFF. DNA of the CDR3: TGTGCCAGCAGCCAAGTGGCCGGCGGGGCTGAAAAACTGTTTTTT.

The chain uses TRBV29-1 and TRBJ2-3; D remains ambiguous. This CDR3 has 13 amino acids. CDR1 is SQVTM, CDR2 ANQGSEA, per germline. V was shortened by 4 bases and J by 3 bases, with 11 bases between the two germline ends. This chain's CDR3 is CSVVISRTDTQYF. The CDR3 DNA sequence: TGCAGCGTTGTGATCAGCCGGACAGATACGCAGTATTTT.

The chain links TRBV3-1 to TRBJ2-4; 10 bases are a match to TRBD2. V shed 1 base, J shed 9 bases, and the junction held 6 bases outside the gene matches. Germline CDR1 LGHDT, CDR2 YNNKEL (reference sequence). CDR3 length: 15 amino acids. The CDR3 reads CASSQGGTSAGIQYF. The CDR3 DNA is TGTGCCAGCAGCCAAGGTGGGACTAGCGCCGGCATTCAGTACTTC.

The sample holds a few counts of this clonotype. The rearrangement uses TRBV20-1 and TRBJ2-2; no definite D call. This CDR3 is built from 11 residues. V shed 1 base and J shed 9 bases, with 6 bases lying between them. Per germline, CDR1 DFQATT and CDR2 SNEGSKA (reference sequence). The CDR3 reads CSARVARELFF. The DNA for the CDR3 is TGCAGTGCTAGAGTGGCGCGGGAGCTGTTTTTT.

J is TRBJ2-3 and V is TRBV4-1, with D perhaps assigned TRBD1 or TRBD2 (5 bases each). Germline lookup yields CDR1 MGHRA and CDR2 YSYEKL. The CDR3 loop spans 15 amino acids. Trimming removed 3 bases from V and 1 base from J, with 11 bases in between. Here the CDR3 DNA reads TGCGCCAGCAGCCACGATGGGACCCGCACAGATACGCAGTATTTT. It is translated as CASSHDGTRTDTQYF.

The chain recombines TRBV6-5 with TRBJ2-5; D uncertain. CDR3 length: 13 amino acids. The germline V gene encodes CDR1 MNHEY and CDR2 SVGAGI. The V and J ends lost 0 bases and 5 bases respectively, with 7 bases between them. This CDR3 is CASSYSITETQYF. The DNA of the CDR3 is TGTGCCAGCAGTTACTCGATTACGGAGACCCAGTACTTC.

A few counts support this clonotype. This chain links TRBV5-1 with TRBJ2-5; maybe TRBD1 (6 bases). This CDR3 is 17 amino acids long. The germline gives CDR1 SGHRS, CDR2 YFSETQ. Trimming removed 0 bases at V and 1 base at J, with 16 bases between. CDR3 protein: CASSLATGQRLQETQYF. CDR3 coding DNA: TGCGCCAGCAGCTTGGCCACAGGACAGAGACTCCAAGAGACCCAGTACTTC.

This clonotype was observed a few times. The rearrangement joins TRBV28 to TRBJ1-5; D is undetermined. There are 13 residues in the CDR3. Per germline, CDR1 MDHEN and CDR2 SYDVKM. V lost 10 bases and J lost 7, with 17 bases in between. Here the CDR3 reads CATFPGAGQPQHF. CDR3 nucleotides: TGTGCCACCTTCCCGGGCGCGGGACAGCCCCAGCATTTT.

This sequence joins TRBV29-1 and TRBJ1-3; tentative D call: TRBD1 (6 bases). From germline, CDR1 is SQVTM and CDR2 ANQGSEA. The CDR3 has 15 residues. Trimming removed 7 bases from V and 1 base from J, with 17 bases in between. The CDR3 sequence: CSAKGGGASGNTIYF. The CDR3, as DNA: TGCAGCGCCAAGGGCGGGGGCGCGTCTGGAAACACCATATATTTT.

A few counts support this clonotype. The chain recombines TRBV12-3 or TRBV12-4 with TRBJ2-5; D perhaps matches TRBD2 (5 bases). The length of the CDR3 is 16 residues. V was pared by 5 bases and J by 4 bases, with 20 bases between. The CDR3 reads CASSTKLALTGETQYF. The CDR3 nucleotides read TGTGCCAGCAGTACAAAGCTAGCTTTAACGGGAGAGACCCAGTACTTC.

The chain uses TRBV5-1 and TRBJ2-7; D perhaps matches TRBD1 (7 bases). The germline gives CDR1 SGHRS, CDR2 YFSETQ. The V end was cut by 2 bases, the J end by 3 bases, with 15 bases between. The CDR3 spans 15 residues. CDR3 residues: CASSLGGGPYYEQYF. DNA of the CDR3: TGCGCCAGCAGCTTAGGAGGGGGCCCCTACTACGAGCAGTACTTC.

This sequence joins TRBV20-1 and TRBJ2-7; D might be TRBD1 (6 bases). The CDR3 spans 10 residues. The V gene's germline CDR1 is DFQATT and CDR2 SNEGSKA (reference sequence). Deletions cut 6 bases from V and 6 bases from J, with 9 bases between. CDR3 in DNA: TGCAGTGCAGGACAGTCCGAGCAGTACTTC. Its translation: CSAGQSEQYF.

This clonotype showed up just a few times. The chain links TRBV5-1 to TRBJ2-1; 7 bases line up with TRBD1. The trim removed 7 bases at V and 8 bases at J, leaving 9 bases unmatched. CDR3 size: 13 residues. From germline, CDR1 is SGHRS and CDR2 YFSETQ. The CDR3 nucleotides are TGCGCCAGCCGCCGGGAAGGGGGCCATGAGCAGTTCTTC. It codes for CASRREGGHEQFF.

The V gene is TRBV27, the J gene TRBJ2-1; possibly TRBD1 or TRBD2 for D (5 bases each). The CDR3 is made up of 12 amino acids. Trimming left V 5 bases short and J 6 bases short, with 8 bases between. Germline-derived CDR1 and CDR2 are MNHEY and SMNVEV (reference sequence). CDR3 sequence: CASSGGINEQFF. The CDR3 DNA reads as TGTGCCAGCAGTGGGGGTATCAATGAGCAGTTCTTC.

This clonotype was found many times. The J gene is TRBJ2-1, the V gene TRBV12-3 or TRBV12-4, with 11 bases that match TRBD2. The CDR3 sequence is 17 residues long. J gave up 5 bases and V 1 base, and 7 bases lay outside the gene matches. Written as DNA, the CDR3 is TGTGCCAGCAGTTTAGGGATAGGACTAGCGGGCCACAATGAGCAGTTCTTC. As protein: CASSLGIGLAGHNEQFF.